The next 32 T cell receptor beta chains were all read from a single sample in a study of blood T cell repertoires in COVID-19. Clones were sequenced by immunoSEQ multiplex PCR, and TCRdb holds only the in-frame ones, with some missing. The sample carries a few hundred thousand clones, approximately 89% recorded once. Sequencing was performed on peripheral blood. These receptors all stem from a woman in her seventies with COVID-19, enrolled during active disease.

The rearrangement joins TRBV3-1 (or the pseudogene TRBV3-2) to TRBJ2-3; 8 bases match TRBD1. The CDR3 has 15 amino acids. Germline CDR1 and CDR2: LGHDT and YNNKEL (reference sequence). The V and J ends lost 2 bases and 4 bases, in that order; junction bases with no gene match: 5. For the CDR3, the DNA is TGTGCCAGCAGCCAAAGGACAGGGTCCGCAGATACGCAGTATTTT. It encodes CASSQRTGSADTQYF.

The rearrangement links TRBV5-1 to TRBJ2-7, with 7 bases matching TRBD2. This CDR3 is built from 15 residues. Germline CDR1 reads SGHRS; CDR2 reads YFSETQ. The J segment lost 4 bases and the V segment lost 4 bases, leaving 11 bases of the junction unmatched. The chain's CDR3 is CASSGSGEGSYEQYF. CDR3 nucleotides: TGCGCCAGCAGCGGGAGCGGGGAGGGCTCGTACGAGCAGTACTTC.

The chain is built from TRBV2 and TRBJ1-2; 8 bases map to TRBD1. This CDR3 contains 14 residues. Germline V gene data show CDR1 as SNHLY and CDR2 as FYNNEI. Trimming cost V 1 base and J 4 bases; bases outside gene matches: 2. In DNA, the CDR3 is TGTGCCAGCAGTGAAGACAGGGGGTCCTATGGCTACACCTTC. This translates into CASSEDRGSYGYTF.

This clone occurred once. V usage is TRBV12-3 or TRBV12-4 and J usage is TRBJ1-2, with a tentative D call TRBD1 (5 bases). The V end lost 4 bases, the J end lost 7 bases, and 13 bases lay between the germline ends. The CDR3 is made up of 13 amino acids. CDR3 DNA: TGTGCCAGCAGTTATTGGGTTGACAGTGGCTACACCTTC. Its translation: CASSYWVDSGYTF.

This clone was counted between two and nine times. The rearrangement links TRBV4-2 to TRBJ1-5; 7 positions agree with TRBD1. This CDR3 spans 17 amino acids. With 1 base clipped from V and 1 base from J, the junction kept 7 bases outside the gene matches. CDR1 and CDR2 from the germline V gene are LGHNA and YNFKEQ. The CDR3 reads CASSQGVMGQSNQPQHF. CDR3 DNA: TGTGCCAGCAGCCAAGGGGTAATGGGACAGAGCAATCAGCCCCAGCATTTT.

A few counts support this clone. The chain recombines TRBV14 with TRBJ1-2; 10 nucleotides align to TRBD1. Trimming took 3 bases from V and 4 from J; bases not matched to a gene: 5. The CDR3 has 15 amino acids. Germline-derived CDR1 and CDR2 are SGHDN and FVKESK. CDR3 nucleotide sequence: TGTGCCAGCAGCCAGGCTGACAGGGGGCCCTATGGCTACACCTTC. Its protein product is CASSQADRGPYGYTF.

V usage is TRBV28 and J usage is TRBJ1-6; 10 nucleotides line up with TRBD1. Per germline, CDR1 MDHEN and CDR2 SYDVKM. Trimming cost V 7 bases and J 8 bases; bases outside gene matches: 5. The CDR3 is 14 residues long. The DNA for the CDR3 is TGTGCCAGCACCCCCGGACAGGGGGATTCACCCCTCCACTTT. Amino acids: CASTPGQGDSPLHF.

V usage is TRBV20-1 and J usage is TRBJ2-5; D is perhaps TRBD1 (5 bases). CDR1 and CDR2 (germline): DFQATT, SNEGSKA (reference sequence). This CDR3 contains 11 residues. V was clipped by 6 bases and J by 3 bases, with 8 bases between them. The CDR3 DNA sequence: TGCAGTGCGGGGCGGAAAGAGACCCAGTACTTC. Its translation: CSAGRKETQYF.

The chain employs TRBV11-3 and TRBJ2-5; TRBD1 might be the D (6 bases). The CDR3 has 16 residues. V lost 1 base and J 5 bases, leaving 17 bases between the germline ends. Germline CDR1 and CDR2: SGHNT and YENEEA. CDR3 coding DNA: TGTGCCAGCAGCTTAGTAGGGGGTACTGTCTGGGAGACCCAGTACTTC. This codes for CASSLVGGTVWETQYF.

This clone was detected a few times. This chain uses TRBV9 with TRBJ2-7; 10 positions match TRBD2. Germline assignment: CDR1 SGDLS and CDR2 YYNGEE. The CDR3 sequence is 15 residues long. V dropped 3 bases and J dropped 4; count of bases not matched to a gene: 7. The DNA for the CDR3 is TGTGCCAGCAGCGGGCCCGGACTAGCGGAATACGAGCAGTACTTC. Translating it yields CASSGPGLAEYEQYF. The entire variable domain, with the rest obtained from reference TRBV9 and TRBJ2-7, is as follows: DSGVTQTPKHLITATGQRVTLRCSPRSGDLSVYWYQQSLDQGLQFLIQYYNGEERAKGNILERFSAQQFPDLHSELNLSSLELGDSALYFCASSGPGLAEYEQYFGPGTRLTVT.

This rearrangement joins TRBV6-2 or TRBV6-3 to TRBJ1-1; 9 bases agree with TRBD1. This CDR3 spans 14 amino acids. The ends lost 2 bases at V and 11 bases at J; junction bases unmatched: 9. Germline V gene data show CDR1 as MNHEY and CDR2 as SVGEGT. The CDR3 here is CASSYGQGTIWAFF. Here the CDR3 DNA reads TGTGCCAGCAGTTACGGACAGGGGACAATATGGGCTTTCTTT.

The chain recombines TRBV28 with TRBJ1-2; D perhaps matches TRBD1 (5 bases). The V and J ends lost 8 bases and 3 bases respectively, with 13 bases between them. Germline CDR1 and CDR2: MDHEN and SYDVKM. The CDR3 has 13 amino acids. The CDR3 DNA follows: TGTGCCAGCCGTGGGGGGGGTGACTATGGCTACACCTTC. Its protein product is CASRGGGDYGYTF.

The rearrangement uses TRBV24-1 and TRBJ2-5, with 7 positions matching TRBD1. Germline V CDR1 and CDR2: KGHDR, SFDVKD. This CDR3 is built from 16 residues. The ends lost 1 base at V and 3 bases at J; junction bases unmatched: 7. The CDR3 DNA sequence: TGTGCCACCAGTGATTTCGGGACAGCCAAAAAAGAGACCCAGTACTTC. This sequence encodes CATSDFGTAKKETQYF.

The chain uses TRBV7-3 and TRBJ2-5; 9 nucleotides match TRBD1. CDR3 size: 15 residues. V lost 4 bases and J lost 5; bases outside the gene matches: 8. Germline CDR1 and CDR2: SGHTA and FQGTGA. The CDR3 sequence is CASSWGTGNGETQYF. Written as DNA, the CDR3 is TGTGCCAGCAGCTGGGGGACAGGGAATGGGGAGACCCAGTACTTC.

This chain links TRBV5-8 with TRBJ2-7; 7 bases map to TRBD1. The CDR3 sequence is 17 residues long. The germline gives CDR1 SGHTS, CDR2 YDEGEE. With 0 bases clipped from V and 2 bases from J, the junction kept 11 bases outside the gene matches. In DNA, the CDR3 is TGTGCCAGCAGCTTGGGGATAACAGGGGTACCCACCTACGAGCAGTACTTC. Translated, it gives CASSLGITGVPTYEQYF.

This clone was counted a few times. This sequence joins TRBV28 and TRBJ1-5; 7 nucleotides match TRBD1. Germline CDR1 is MDHEN and CDR2 is SYDVKM. This CDR3 region has 14 residues. V was pared by 6 bases and J by 7 bases, with 9 bases of the junction left unmatched. The CDR3 reads CASRSMTGLQPQHF. CDR3 sequence (DNA): TGTGCCAGCAGATCGATGACAGGGTTGCAGCCCCAGCATTTT.

The chain links TRBV19 to TRBJ2-2, with 10 bases identical to TRBD2. CDR1 is LNHDA, CDR2 SQIVND, per germline (reference sequence). The CDR3 covers 14 residues. With 3 bases clipped from V and 6 bases from J, the junction kept 1 base outside the gene matches. CDR3 sequence reads: CASSIGLAAGELFF. The CDR3 DNA follows: TGTGCCAGTAGTATTGGACTAGCGGCCGGGGAGCTGTTTTTT.

The genes are TRBV12-3 or TRBV12-4 and TRBJ2-5; D may be TRBD1 (5 bases). This CDR3 spans 13 amino acids. The V gene lost 2 bases and the J gene lost 5 bases, with 9 bases spanning the gap. In DNA form, the CDR3 reads TGTGCCAGCAGTTTATTAGGGGCCGAGACCCAGTACTTC. Its translation is CASSLLGAETQYF.

The chain recombines TRBV4-1 with TRBJ1-5; D might be TRBD1 (6 bases). The germline gives CDR1 MGHRA, CDR2 YSYEKL. The CDR3 has 14 residues. The V end was cut by 2 bases, the J end by 6 bases, with 11 bases between. CDR3 protein: CASSQRQAGQPQHF. The CDR3 DNA follows: TGCGCCAGCAGCCAACGACAGGCAGGTCAGCCCCAGCATTTT.

The V call is TRBV19, the J call TRBJ2-7; D is unclear. The CDR3 length is 15 residues. Germline CDR1 is LNHDA and CDR2 is SQIVND (reference sequence). The V gene lost 3 bases and the J gene lost 3 bases, with 15 bases spanning the gap. CDR3 in amino acids: CASSMTAVNGYEQYF. CDR3 nucleotide sequence: TGTGCCAGTAGTATGACCGCGGTGAATGGCTACGAGCAGTACTTC.

The V gene is TRBV2, the J gene TRBJ2-4; D gene ambiguous. V was cut by 2 bases and J by 4 bases, with 3 bases left in between. CDR1 and CDR2 (germline): SNHLY, FYNNEI. The CDR3 length is 12 residues. CDR3 protein: CASSEYKNIQYF. The CDR3 DNA reads TGTGCCAGCAGTGAATATAAAAACATTCAGTACTTC. Based on the CDR3 plus reference TRBV2 and TRBJ2-4, the full variable domain is EPEVTQTPSHQVTQMGQEVILRCVPISNHLYFYWYRQILGQKVEFLVSFYNNEISEKSEIFDDQFSVERPDGSNFTLKIRSTKLEDSAMYFCASSEYKNIQYFGAGTRLSVL.

The chain couples TRBV6-2 or TRBV6-3 to TRBJ1-5, with D tentatively TRBD1 (5 bases). The CDR3 has 15 residues. Trimming stripped 2 bases from V and 2 bases from J, with 10 bases between. CDR1 and CDR2 (germline): MNHEY, SVGEGT. The CDR3 nucleotides are TGTGCCAGCAGTTACGGCAGGGAGGGCAATCAGCCCCAGCATTTT. Protein product: CASSYGREGNQPQHF.

The CDR3 is CASSGGGPGYTF. The CDR3 nucleotides read TGTGCCAGCAGCGGCGGGGGTCCTGGCTACACCTTC. The chain couples TRBV6-5 to TRBJ1-2; D is perhaps TRBD1 (5 bases). The V gene's germline CDR1 is MNHEY and CDR2 SVGAGI. This CDR3 is 12 amino acids long. The V end was cut by 6 bases, the J end by 7 bases, with 12 bases between.

The sample holds a few counts of this clone. The J gene is TRBJ2-7, the V gene TRBV3-1 (or the pseudogene TRBV3-2), with TRBD2 matching over 8 bases. This CDR3 has 15 amino acids. V gave up 3 bases and J gave up 5 bases; unmatched junction bases: 9. Germline-derived CDR1 and CDR2 are LGHDT and YNNKEL (reference sequence). The CDR3 loop is CASSQGSGMGNEQYF. The CDR3, as DNA: TGTGCCAGCAGCCAGGGTAGCGGGATGGGGAACGAGCAGTACTTC.

The chain links TRBV28 to TRBJ1-2; D remains ambiguous. The germline V gene has CDR1 MDHEN and CDR2 SYDVKM. V was shortened by 4 bases and J by 2 bases, with 14 bases between the two germline ends. CDR3 length: 15 residues. The CDR3 loop reads CASSSLFDTNYGYTF. DNA of the CDR3: TGTGCCAGCAGTTCCCTTTTTGACACGAACTATGGCTACACCTTC.

The chain couples TRBV25-1 to TRBJ1-1; D is unclear. Germline V CDR1 and CDR2: MGHDK, SYGVNS. V was cut by 7 bases and J by 7 bases, with 10 bases left in between. This CDR3 has 11 amino acids. The CDR3 is CASISTYEAFF. The CDR3 nucleotides read TGTGCCAGCATTTCGACTTATGAAGCTTTCTTT. The complete variable domain, with remaining parts taken from reference TRBV25-1 and TRBJ1-1, reads EADIYQTPRYLVIGTGKKITLECSQTMGHDKMYWYQQDPGMELHLIHYSYGVNSTEKGDLSSESTVSRIRTEHFPLTLESARPSHTSQYLCASISTYEAFFGQGTRLTVV.

This clone was counted only a few times. V usage is TRBV18 and J usage is TRBJ1-4; D is unclear. The length of the CDR3 is 14 residues. The V end was cut by 1 base, the J end by 5 bases, with 8 bases between. Germline V CDR1 and CDR2: KGHSH, LQKENI. The CDR3 DNA follows: TGTGCCAGCTCACCACTGGCTCAGAATGAAAAACTGTTTTTT. Its protein product is CASSPLAQNEKLFF.

This chain joins TRBV5-4 and TRBJ2-7; D unclear. Trimming shortened V by 0 bases and J by 2 bases, and 12 bases separated the two germline ends. This CDR3 is built from 15 residues. CDR1 is SGHNT and CDR2 is YYREEE in the germline V gene (reference sequence). The CDR3 DNA reads TGTGCCAGCAGCTTGGTGGGTAGCCGGGCCTACGAGCAGTACTTC. It translates to CASSLVGSRAYEQYF.

J is TRBJ2-7 and V is TRBV11-2; D perhaps matches TRBD1 (5 bases). The V and J ends lost 4 bases and 2 bases respectively, with 6 bases between them. CDR3 length: 12 residues. The germline V gene has CDR1 SGHAT and CDR2 FQNNGV. CDR3 nucleotides: TGTGCCAGCAGCTCACAGGCCTACGAGCAGTACTTC. This sequence encodes CASSSQAYEQYF.

The J gene is TRBJ1-6, the V gene TRBV6-5; D is perhaps TRBD1 (6 bases). Germline V gene lookup returns CDR1 MNHEY and CDR2 SVGAGI. CDR3 length: 15 residues. Trimming pared 6 bases from V and 4 bases from J, leaving 13 bases between. CDR3 nucleotides: TGTGCCAGCAGACTCGACAGGAGATATAATTCACCCCTCCACTTT. This gives the protein CASRLDRRYNSPLHF.

The rearrangement joins TRBV27 to TRBJ1-2; D gene unclear. CDR3 length: 13 amino acids. Deletions cut 7 bases from V and 7 bases from J, with 16 bases between. Germline CDR1 and CDR2: MNHEY and SMNVEV (reference sequence). The CDR3 DNA reads as TGTGCCAGCAAAATCAGTACAGACGGTGGCTACACCTTC. Protein sequence: CASKISTDGGYTF.

The chain couples TRBV11-2 to TRBJ2-7; maybe TRBD2 (6 bases). Deletions cut 5 bases from V and 4 bases from J, with 15 bases between. CDR3 size: 14 residues. Germline CDR1 is SGHAT and CDR2 is FQNNGV. CDR3: CASSPPAGNYEQYF. Here the CDR3 DNA reads TGTGCCAGCAGCCCTCCCGCGGGAAATTACGAGCAGTACTTC.